The present TCR beta chain was sequenced within a study of T cells after yellow fever vaccination. TCRdb re-called the 5' RACE reads with MiXCR, one entry per CDR3 protein. The repertoire holds about 220,000 distinct CDR3 sequences, with approximately 3.2% as singletons. This clonotype has ten or more counts. Trimming cost V 1 base and J 3 bases, with 25 bases left between them. The CDR3 contains 19 residues. Germline lookup yields CDR1 LGHNA and CDR2 YSLEER. This material consisted of CD4+ T cells sorted from PBMCs, taken 10 days after the yellow fever booster vaccination. This sequence joins TRBV4-3 and TRBJ2-7; D gene uncertain. The sequence was collected from a man aged 18 to 30 who received the YFV17D yellow fever vaccine. This chain's CDR3 is CASSQGWSQRKIDFYEQYF. As DNA, the CDR3 is TGCGCCAGCAGCCAAGGTTGGTCACAGAGAAAAATCGACTTCTACGAGCAGTACTTC.